This entry describes one T cell receptor beta chain. The CDR3 spans 18 residues. The germline V gene encodes CDR1 LNHDA and CDR2 SQIVND (reference sequence). V shed 7 bases, J shed 6 bases, and the junction held 17 bases outside the gene matches. The sample originates from a study of blood T cell dynamics during melanoma immunotherapy. Time point of the sample: week 3, after first cycle of checkpoint inhibitor. Clones were read by immunoSEQ multiplex PCR, and TCRdb kept only the in-frame ones, dropping some. The sample has roughly 9,700 clones; about 85% are singletons. The sequenced sample was blood, obtained from a patient treated with checkpoint blockade. The chain employs TRBV19 and TRBJ2-1; TRBD2 matches 11 bases. The receptor's source is a human donor with melanoma. Here the CDR3 reads CASNLGSGRAGLGNEQFF. The CDR3 nucleotides read TGTGCCAGTAATCTGGGTAGCGGGAGGGCCGGTCTGGGCAATGAGCAGTTCTTC.